This record covers a single T cell receptor (beta chain). PCR primers comprised 60 Vbeta and 13 Jbeta primers. Generated by immunoSEQ multiplex PCR, the TCRdb table keeps only in-frame clones and is missing some. The sample shows around 140,000 clones, nearly 90% of them seen only once. Per the germline V gene, CDR1 is SEHNR and CDR2 is FQNEAQ (reference sequence). V was shortened by 3 bases and J by 5 bases, with 17 bases between the two germline ends. The CDR3 is 16 amino acids. These data originate in a study of cytomegalovirus exposure and HLA in healthy donors. Source material: PBMCs. The chain links TRBV7-9 to TRBJ2-1, with D perhaps matching TRBD2 (6 bases). The sequence derives from a woman in her 40s in good health and CMV-seronegative. CDR3 coding DNA: TGTGCCAGCAGCTTGGTGCGGGGAAGGAGGGACAATGAGCAGTTCTTC. Translation: CASSLVRGRRDNEQFF.